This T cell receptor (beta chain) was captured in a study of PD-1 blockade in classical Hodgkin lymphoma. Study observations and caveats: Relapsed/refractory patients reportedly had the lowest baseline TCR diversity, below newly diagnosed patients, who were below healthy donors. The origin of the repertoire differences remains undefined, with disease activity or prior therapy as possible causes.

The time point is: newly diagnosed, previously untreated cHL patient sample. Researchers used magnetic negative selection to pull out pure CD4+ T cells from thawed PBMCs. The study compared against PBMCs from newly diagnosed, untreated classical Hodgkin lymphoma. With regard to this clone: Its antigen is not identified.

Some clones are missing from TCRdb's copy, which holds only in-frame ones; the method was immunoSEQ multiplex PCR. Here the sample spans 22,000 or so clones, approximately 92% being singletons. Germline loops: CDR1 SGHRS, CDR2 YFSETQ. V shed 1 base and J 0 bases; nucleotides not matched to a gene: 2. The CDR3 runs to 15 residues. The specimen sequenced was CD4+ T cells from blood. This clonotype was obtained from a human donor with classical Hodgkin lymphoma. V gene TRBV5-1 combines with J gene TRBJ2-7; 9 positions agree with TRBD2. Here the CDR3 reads CASSLTSGRSYEQYF. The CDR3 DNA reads TGCGCCAGCAGCTTGACTAGCGGGCGCTCCTACGAGCAGTACTTC.